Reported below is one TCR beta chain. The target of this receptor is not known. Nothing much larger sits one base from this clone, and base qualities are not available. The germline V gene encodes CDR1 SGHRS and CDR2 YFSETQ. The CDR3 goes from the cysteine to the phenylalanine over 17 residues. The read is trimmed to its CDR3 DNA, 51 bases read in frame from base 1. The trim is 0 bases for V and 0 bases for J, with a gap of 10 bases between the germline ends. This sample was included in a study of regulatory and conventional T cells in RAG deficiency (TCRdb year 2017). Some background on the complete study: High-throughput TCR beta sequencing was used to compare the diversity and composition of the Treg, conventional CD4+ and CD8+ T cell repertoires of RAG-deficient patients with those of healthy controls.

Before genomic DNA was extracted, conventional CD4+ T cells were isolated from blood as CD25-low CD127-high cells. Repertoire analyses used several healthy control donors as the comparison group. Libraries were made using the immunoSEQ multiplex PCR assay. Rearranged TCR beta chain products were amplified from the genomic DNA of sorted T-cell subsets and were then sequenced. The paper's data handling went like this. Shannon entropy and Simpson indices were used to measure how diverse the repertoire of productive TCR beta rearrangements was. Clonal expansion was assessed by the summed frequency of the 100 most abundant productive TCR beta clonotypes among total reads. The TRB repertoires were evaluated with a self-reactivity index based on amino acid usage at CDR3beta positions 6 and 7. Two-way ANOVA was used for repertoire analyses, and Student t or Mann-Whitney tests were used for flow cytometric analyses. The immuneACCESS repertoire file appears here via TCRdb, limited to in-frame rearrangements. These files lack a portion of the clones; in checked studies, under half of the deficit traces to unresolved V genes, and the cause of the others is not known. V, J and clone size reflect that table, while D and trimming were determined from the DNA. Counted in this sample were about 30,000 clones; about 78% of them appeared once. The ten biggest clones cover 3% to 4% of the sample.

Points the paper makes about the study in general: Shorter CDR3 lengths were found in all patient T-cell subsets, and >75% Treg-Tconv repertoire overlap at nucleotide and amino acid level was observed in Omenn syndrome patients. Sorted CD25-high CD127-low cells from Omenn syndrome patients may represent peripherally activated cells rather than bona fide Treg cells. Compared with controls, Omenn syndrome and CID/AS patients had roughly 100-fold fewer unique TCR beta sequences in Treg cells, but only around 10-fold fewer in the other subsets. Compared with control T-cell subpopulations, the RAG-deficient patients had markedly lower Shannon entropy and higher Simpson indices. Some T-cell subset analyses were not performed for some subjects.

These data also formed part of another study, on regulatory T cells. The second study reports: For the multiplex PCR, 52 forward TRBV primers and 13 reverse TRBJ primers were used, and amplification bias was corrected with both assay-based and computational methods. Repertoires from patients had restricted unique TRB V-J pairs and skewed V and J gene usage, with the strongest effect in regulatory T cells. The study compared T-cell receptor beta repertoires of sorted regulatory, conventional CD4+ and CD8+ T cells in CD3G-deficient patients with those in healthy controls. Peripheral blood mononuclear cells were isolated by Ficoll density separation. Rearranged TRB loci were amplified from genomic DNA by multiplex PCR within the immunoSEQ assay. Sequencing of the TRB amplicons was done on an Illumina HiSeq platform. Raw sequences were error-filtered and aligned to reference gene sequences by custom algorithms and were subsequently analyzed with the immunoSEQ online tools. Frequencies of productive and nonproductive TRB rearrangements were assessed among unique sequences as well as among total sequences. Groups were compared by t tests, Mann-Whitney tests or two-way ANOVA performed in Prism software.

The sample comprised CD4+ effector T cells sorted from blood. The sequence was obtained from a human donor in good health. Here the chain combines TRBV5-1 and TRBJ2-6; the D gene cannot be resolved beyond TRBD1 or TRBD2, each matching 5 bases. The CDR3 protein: CASSLDGTHSGANVLTF. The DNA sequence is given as TGCGCCAGCAGCTTGGATGGGACGCACTCTGGGGCCAACGTCCTGACTTTC. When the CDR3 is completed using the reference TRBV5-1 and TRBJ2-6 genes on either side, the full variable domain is KAGVTQTPRYLIKTRGQQVTLSCSPISGHRSVSWYQQTPGQGLQFLFEYFSETQRNKGNFPGRFSGRQFSNSRSEMNVSTLELGDSALYLCASSLDGTHSGANVLTFGAGSRLTVL.